This TCR beta chain stems from a study of T cells in Graves' hyperthyroidism and ophthalmopathy. Regarding the study as a whole: The model foresaw ophthalmopathy a median around seven months prior to onset. Blood held most thyroid clonotypes expanded above 0.001 frequency.

On this clonotype: The target antigen is unknown.

V lost 5 bases to trimming and J lost 1 base, with 17 bases between them. The CDR3 contains 16 residues. Germline lookup yields CDR1 SEHNR and CDR2 FQNEAQ (reference sequence). No progression to ophthalmopathy during 18 months of follow-up defined stable disease. Hyperthyroidism patients were newly diagnosed, had disease duration under 2 months, and were aged 18 to 65 years. Amplified TCR beta CDR3 regions derived from RNA transcripts. HTBI primers drove first-round RT-PCR of the TCR CDR3. One entry per CDR3 protein results from TCRdb running MiXCR on the multiplex PCR reads. The sample has approximately 500,000 distinct CDR3 sequences, about half seen once.

The clonotype comes from a young woman with Graves' hyperthyroidism. The chain joins TRBV7-9 to TRBJ1-1; no definite D call. Source material: peripheral blood or thyroid tissue (not recorded which). The DNA of the CDR3 is TGTGCCAGCAGCCCAGGCCCCAGGTCCGGGAACACTGAAGCTTTCTTT. Translated: CASSPGPRSGNTEAFF. The full variable domain, rest sourced from reference TRBV7-9 and TRBJ1-1, is DTGVSQNPRHKITKRGQNVTFRCDPISEHNRLYWYRQTLGQGPEFLTYFQNEAQLEKSRLLSDRFSAERPKGSFSTLEIQRTEQGDSAMYLCASSPGPRSGNTEAFFGQGTRLTVV.